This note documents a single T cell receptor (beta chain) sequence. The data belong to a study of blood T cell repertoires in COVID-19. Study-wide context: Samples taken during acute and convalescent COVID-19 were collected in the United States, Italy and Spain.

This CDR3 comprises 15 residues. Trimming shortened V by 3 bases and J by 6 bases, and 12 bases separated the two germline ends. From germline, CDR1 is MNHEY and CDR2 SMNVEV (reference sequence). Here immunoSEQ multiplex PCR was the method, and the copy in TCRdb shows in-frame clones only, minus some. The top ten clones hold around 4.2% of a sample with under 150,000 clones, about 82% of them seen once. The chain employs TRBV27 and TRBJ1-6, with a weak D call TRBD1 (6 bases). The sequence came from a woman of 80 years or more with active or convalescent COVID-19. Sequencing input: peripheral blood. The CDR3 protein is CASSLEGGGNSPLHF. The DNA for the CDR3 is TGTGCCAGCAGTTTGGAGGGGGGGGGTAATTCACCCCTCCACTTT.